This T cell receptor (beta chain) was sequenced in a study of long-term antiretroviral therapy in people with HIV (dated by TCRdb to 2022 to 2024). The study in broad terms: The earliest samples were collected approximately a decade before the 2015 WHO recommendation for immediate ART, a period when ART was typically delayed until CD4 counts fell. This retrospective serial study examined whether starting ART and sustained HIV suppression were associated with changes in the composition and diversity of the TRB repertoire in peripheral blood. The cohort contributed under 200 cryopreserved PBMC samples from about 30 adults with confirmed HIV infection, collected serially over a mean of about 6 years (range 1-12). Eleven of the 30 participants with HIV were female. Test extractions of a monoclonal T-cell line alongside a few dozen polyclonal samples showed no cross-contamination during QIAcube processing. The paper's findings and limits, for the study overall: Inferences about post-ART repertoire changes are limited because no data were available on ART adherence, viral resistance or therapy changes. CDR3 length ranges in HIV repertoires were narrower than in controls, and network structure suggested an antigen-experienced repertoire with only a slight naive shift after ART. Limited PBMC availability meant only the TCR beta chain was sequenced, without alpha chain pairing. Starting ART was linked to a significant rise in TRB diversity, yet even with long-term ART the diversity remained significantly lower than in transplant donor controls. Because cell numbers in pre-ART samples were limited, unsorted PBMC were profiled instead of sorted CD4+ and CD8+ T cells. The samples span the years 2004 to 2017, and the ART regimens used at that time may not be as effective as current regimens. The repertoire was dominated across all time points by expanded TRB clones identified before ART initiation, although this dominance was seen to fluctuate and to decrease in many PLHIV after ART.

From cysteine to phenylalanine, the CDR3 is 12 amino acids long. The read is trimmed to its CDR3 DNA, 36 bases read in frame from base 1. CDR1 and CDR2 were assigned from the germline V gene as SGDLS and YYNGEE. V is shortened by 0 bases, J by 6 bases, and the region joining them spans 7 bases. Details on this clone: The clone's antigen remains unknown. There are no base qualities to consult, and no much larger clone falls within one base.

The immunoSEQ hsTCRB v3.0 assay was used at survey level resolution to sequence the TRB variable region. The target sequencing depth for TRB was about 40,000-50,000 T-cell genomes per sample. An Illumina MiSeq with a v3 150-cycle kit was used to sequence the pooled TRB libraries. In the authors' own workflow: Repertoire analysis ran in R within a reproducible Nextflow workflow covering QC, data transformation and analysis. LymphoSeq2, an R package for AIRR-Seq data exploration, was used to implement custom analyses. After excluding a few samples that yielded fewer than 5000 total TRB sequences, around 190 HIV repertoires remained for analysis. Among the 180 to 200 retained HIV repertoires, under 65 were collected before ART initiation and some 130 after ART initiation. Each repertoire was downsampled to 5000 TRB nucleotide sequences, and summary statistics were averaged across 100 downsampling iterations. TRB sequences were retained for analysis only if CDR3 regions of at least seven amino acids were present. Diversity was measured with a Shannon entropy-derived clonality score and the Gini coefficient. In the repertoire networks, any two of the top 5000 CDR3 amino acid sequences were linked whenever the two sequences differed by an edit distance of one. For TRB CDR3 amino acid sequences, GLIPH2 was used to predict antigen specificity groups and MHC restriction. CDR3 amino acid sequences were matched against VDJdb and McPAS-TCR to flag known CMV, EBV, HIV or tissue antigen associations. Pre-ART, post-ART and control groups were compared with Wilcoxon signed-rank tests and Holm-Bonferroni correction. The clones in this table, taken by TCRdb from immuneACCESS, are in-frame only. Not every clone is retained; where verified, under half of the shortfall comes from an unresolved V gene, and the cause of the rest is unknown. V and J calls and clone size are given by that table; D and trimming were obtained from the DNA. Recorded for this sample are approximately 36,000 clones; over 70% of them occurred a single time. Clones ranked in the top ten supply about 6% of the sample.

To be included, a participant needed at least one PBMC sample from before ART initiation plus at least two post-ART samples. Every participant with HIV received treatment in the United States of America. Cryopreserved samples of 1-10 million PBMC were thawed and washed before DNA extraction. At the time of the earliest PBMC sample, participants with HIV were aged between roughly 20 and 54 years. PBMC samples from each participant spanned 1-4 timepoints before ART initiation and 2-8 timepoints after ART initiation, with a median of 7 samples. For every participant, serial HIV viral load, CD4+ T-cell count, ART history and demographic data were obtained. Using a Qiagen kit on a QIAcube, genomic DNA was extracted from unsorted PBMC, with samples processed in batches of 12.

The chain is encoded by TRBV9 joined to TRBJ2-7, with the identity of the D gene unclear. The clonotype comes from a man aged 18 to 29 with HIV. The sequencing used unsorted PBMCs, collected 0.6 years after starting antiretroviral therapy. The CDR3 sequence is CASSVGTGEQYF. The nucleotides are TGTGCCAGCAGCGTAGGCACTGGCGAGCAGTACTTC.